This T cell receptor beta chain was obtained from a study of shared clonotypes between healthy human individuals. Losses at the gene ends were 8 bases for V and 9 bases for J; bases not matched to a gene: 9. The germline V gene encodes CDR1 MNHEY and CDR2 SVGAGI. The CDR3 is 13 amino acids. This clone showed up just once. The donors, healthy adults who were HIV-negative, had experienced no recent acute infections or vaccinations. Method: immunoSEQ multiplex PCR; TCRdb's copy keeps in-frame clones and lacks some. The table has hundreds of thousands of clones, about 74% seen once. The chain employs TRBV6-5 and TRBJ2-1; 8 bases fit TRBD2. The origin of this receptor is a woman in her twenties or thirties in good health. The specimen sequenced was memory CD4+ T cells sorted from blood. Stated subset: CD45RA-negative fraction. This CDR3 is CASGSGSGSEQFF. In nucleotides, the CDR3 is TGTGCCAGCGGAAGCGGGAGCGGTAGTGAGCAGTTCTTC.